Listed below are T cell receptor beta chains from one sample, sequenced in a study of shared clonotypes between healthy human individuals. Data came from immunoSEQ multiplex PCR; TCRdb stores just in-frame clones and leaves some out. The table has around 2.1 million clones, around 95% seen once. The specimen sequenced was naive CD4+ T cells sorted from blood. Source of these receptors: a man aged 18 to 35 in good health. Both conserved end residues are part of each CDR3. The order of the fields is CDR3 protein, CDR3 DNA, clone size, D gene, V gene, J gene. A D gene is named only where the DNA matches it firmly. Size tells how often a clone was seen (once, few, many) or the class of an expanded clone, and some rows leave it out.

CDR3: CASTRGPTYEQYF
DNA: TGTGCCAGCACTCGAGGACCTACCTACGAGCAGTACTTC
size: -
D: -
V: TRBV27
J: TRBJ2-7

CDR3: CASRPAGGSNQPQHF
DNA: TGTGCCAGTAGACCCGCGGGGGGATCTAATCAGCCCCAGCATTTT
size: -
D: -
V: TRBV19
J: TRBJ1-5

CDR3: CASSRDRSSYNEQFF
DNA: TGTGCCAGCAGCCGAGACAGGAGCTCCTACAATGAGCAGTTCTTC
size: -
D: -
V: TRBV7-3
J: TRBJ2-1

CDR3: CASSLPGRESTDTQYF
DNA: TGTGCCAGCAGCTTGCCGGGACGGGAAAGCACAGATACGCAGTATTTT
size: once
D: -
V: TRBV5-4
J: TRBJ2-3

CDR3: CASSRKREGRDEQFF
DNA: TGTGCCAGTAGTCGGAAGCGGGAGGGCCGGGATGAGCAGTTCTTC
size: -
D: TRBD2
V: TRBV19
J: TRBJ2-1

CDR3: CASSFGAGGASTDTQYF
DNA: TGTGCCAGCAGCTTTGGTGCGGGAGGTGCTAGCACAGATACGCAGTATTTT
size: -
D: TRBD2
V: TRBV7-2
J: TRBJ2-3

CDR3: CASSVAPGNYGYTF
DNA: TGTGCCAGCAGCGTAGCCCCAGGGAACTATGGCTACACCTTC
size: -
D: -
V: TRBV9
J: TRBJ1-2

CDR3: CASRLGQTNTGELFF
DNA: TGTGCCAGTAGGCTTGGACAGACGAACACCGGGGAGCTGTTTTTT
size: -
D: -
V: TRBV19
J: TRBJ2-2

CDR3: CASNRLADYEQYF
DNA: TGTGCCAGCAACAGACTAGCAGACTACGAGCAGTACTTC
size: -
D: TRBD2
V: TRBV6-6
J: TRBJ2-7

CDR3: CASKTDSEATGELFF
DNA: TGCGCCAGCAAGACAGATTCGGAGGCCACCGGGGAGCTGTTTTTT
size: -
D: -
V: TRBV5-1
J: TRBJ2-2

CDR3: CASSPPFDQPQHF
DNA: TGTGCCAGCAGCCCCCCTTTCGATCAGCCCCAGCATTTT
size: -
D: -
V: TRBV7-9
J: TRBJ1-5

CDR3: CASSPGQPNTEAFF
DNA: TGCGCCAGCAGTCCGGGACAGCCGAACACTGAAGCTTTCTTT
size: -
D: TRBD1
V: TRBV10-1
J: TRBJ1-1

CDR3: CASSELTSGGFNEQFF
DNA: TGTGCCAGCAGTGAACTTACTAGCGGGGGCTTCAATGAGCAGTTCTTC
size: -
D: TRBD2
V: TRBV25-1
J: TRBJ2-1

CDR3: CASAFSGGSDTQYF
DNA: TGTGCCAGCGCGTTTAGCGGGGGTTCAGATACGCAGTATTTT
size: -
D: TRBD2
V: TRBV25-1
J: TRBJ2-3

CDR3: CASSIWTGLTDTQYF
DNA: TGTGCCAGTAGTATTTGGACAGGGCTCACAGATACGCAGTATTTT
size: -
D: TRBD1
V: TRBV19
J: TRBJ2-3

CDR3: CASSPAAGISQGHTF
DNA: TGTGCCAGCAGCCCAGCAGCAGGGATTTCTCAAGGACACACCTTC
size: -
D: -
V: TRBV9
J: TRBJ1-2

CDR3: CASSIEGRRGYGYTF
DNA: TGTGCCAGTAGTATTGAGGGCCGGAGGGGGTATGGCTACACCTTC
size: -
D: -
V: TRBV19
J: TRBJ1-2

CDR3: CASSESGNTEAFF
DNA: TGCGCCAGCAGTGAATCGGGGAACACTGAAGCTTTCTTT
size: -
D: -
V: TRBV10-1
J: TRBJ1-1

CDR3: CASSLGGTTNEKLFF
DNA: TGCGCCAGCAGCTTGGGAGGGACAACAAATGAAAAACTGTTTTTT
size: -
D: -
V: TRBV5-1
J: TRBJ1-4

CDR3: CASIGTGGTGTGELFF
DNA: TGTGCCAGCATTGGGACAGGGGGCACGGGCACCGGGGAGCTGTTTTTT
size: once
D: TRBD1
V: TRBV2
J: TRBJ2-2

CDR3: CASSKILAGQETQYF
DNA: TGCGCCAGCAGCAAGATCTTAGCGGGTCAAGAGACCCAGTACTTC
size: once
D: TRBD2
V: TRBV5-1
J: TRBJ2-5

CDR3: CASRGLDYTF
DNA: TGTGCCAGCAGGGGGCTTGATTACACCTTC
size: -
D: -
V: TRBV28
J: TRBJ1-2

CDR3: CASSLIPGAYNEQFF
DNA: TGCGCCAGCAGCTTGATCCCGGGCGCCTACAATGAGCAGTTCTTC
size: once
D: -
V: TRBV5-1
J: TRBJ2-1

CDR3: CASSWRQDQETQYF
DNA: TGTGCCAGCAGCTGGCGACAGGACCAAGAGACCCAGTACTTC
size: once
D: -
V: TRBV7-6
J: TRBJ2-5

CDR3: CASRPTGTGRWNYNSPLHF
DNA: TGTGCCAGCAGGCCAACCGGGACAGGGAGATGGAACTATAATTCACCCCTCCACTTT
size: -
D: TRBD1
V: TRBV7-6
J: TRBJ1-6

CDR3: CASMVYEQYF
DNA: TGTGCCAGTATGGTGTACGAGCAGTACTTC
size: -
D: -
V: TRBV19
J: TRBJ2-7

CDR3: CASSEAGRGFSGANVLTF
DNA: TGTGCCAGCAGTGAGGCGGGGAGGGGATTCTCTGGGGCCAACGTCCTGACTTTC
size: -
D: TRBD2
V: TRBV6-1
J: TRBJ2-6

CDR3: CASGLVPHPGGGSSYEQYF
DNA: TGTGCTAGTGGTTTGGTACCTCACCCAGGGGGGGGGTCCTCCTACGAGCAGTACTTC
size: -
D: -
V: TRBV12-5
J: TRBJ2-7

CDR3: CATSRRAGGYNEQFF
DNA: TGTGCCACCAGCAGGAGAGCGGGGGGGTACAATGAGCAGTTCTTC
size: -
D: TRBD2
V: TRBV15
J: TRBJ2-1

CDR3: CASSYSGTSTDTQYF
DNA: TGTGCCAGCAGCTATAGCGGGACGAGCACAGATACGCAGTATTTT
size: -
D: TRBD2
V: TRBV7-2
J: TRBJ2-3

CDR3: CASSSDSGNEKLFF
DNA: TGTGCCAGCAGCTCGGACAGTGGTAATGAAAAACTGTTTTTT
size: -
D: -
V: TRBV7-2
J: TRBJ1-4

CDR3: CASSPTGTNYGYTF
DNA: TGTGCCAGCAGTCCGACAGGGACCAACTATGGCTACACCTTC
size: -
D: TRBD1
V: TRBV6-1
J: TRBJ1-2

CDR3: CASSPNENTGELFF
DNA: TGTGCCAGCTCACCAAATGAAAACACCGGGGAGCTGTTTTTT
size: -
D: -
V: TRBV18
J: TRBJ2-2

CDR3: CASSRRDSYEQYF
DNA: TGTGCCAGTAGTCGGCGGGACAGCTACGAGCAGTACTTC
size: -
D: -
V: TRBV19
J: TRBJ2-7

CDR3: CASSLVGAGGARETQYF
DNA: TGTGCCAGCAGCTTAGTGGGAGCAGGGGGGGCTCGGGAGACCCAGTACTTC
size: -
D: -
V: TRBV7-2
J: TRBJ2-5

CDR3: CASSPQGLAGVNEQFF
DNA: TGCGCCAGCAGCCCGCAGGGACTAGCGGGAGTCAATGAGCAGTTCTTC
size: -
D: TRBD2
V: TRBV5-1
J: TRBJ2-1

CDR3: CAWSVLSTGGTTIYF
DNA: TGTGCCTGGAGTGTTTTAAGTACAGGGGGCACCACCATATATTTT
size: -
D: TRBD1
V: TRBV30
J: TRBJ1-3

CDR3: CASSLSRGQSNTEAFF
DNA: TGCGCCAGCAGCTTGTCCCGGGGGCAAAGCAACACTGAAGCTTTCTTT
size: -
D: -
V: TRBV5-1
J: TRBJ1-1

CDR3: CASSQPRTGSSYGYTF
DNA: TGCGCCAGCAGCCAACCTAGGACAGGGTCCAGCTATGGCTACACCTTC
size: -
D: TRBD1
V: TRBV4-1
J: TRBJ1-2

CDR3: CAISERGLANTGELFF
DNA: TGTGCCATCAGTGAAAGGGGACTAGCGAACACCGGGGAGCTGTTTTTT
size: -
D: TRBD2
V: TRBV10-3
J: TRBJ2-2

CDR3: CASNQRTQTVGYTF
DNA: TGTGCCAGCAACCAAAGGACGCAAACAGTTGGCTACACCTTC
size: -
D: -
V: TRBV7-2
J: TRBJ1-2

CDR3: CGGGRDTQYF
DNA: TGTGGGGGCGGGAGGGATACGCAGTATTTT
size: once
D: TRBD2
V: TRBV7-7
J: TRBJ2-3

CDR3: CASSPRDRGWDTQYF
DNA: TGTGCCAGCAGCCCAAGGGACAGGGGATGGGATACGCAGTATTTT
size: -
D: TRBD1
V: TRBV5-6
J: TRBJ2-3

CDR3: CASSLPGQGSAEQYF
DNA: TGTGCCAGCAGCCTCCCGGGACAGGGGTCTGCCGAGCAGTACTTC
size: -
D: TRBD1
V: TRBV7-2
J: TRBJ2-7

CDR3: CASSLVGDTQYF
DNA: TGTGCCAGCAGCTTAGTCGGAGATACGCAGTATTTT
size: -
D: -
V: TRBV7-2
J: TRBJ2-3

CDR3: CASSQQTGLRAEKLFF
DNA: TGTGCCAGCAGCCAGCAGACAGGGTTACGGGCTGAAAAACTGTTTTTT
size: -
D: TRBD1
V: TRBV5-6
J: TRBJ1-4

CDR3: CASSLGTSGTYNEQFF
DNA: TGTGCCAGCAGCTTAGGGACTAGCGGGACCTACAATGAGCAGTTCTTC
size: -
D: TRBD2
V: TRBV7-2
J: TRBJ2-1

CDR3: CTSSQDLGEEQFF
DNA: TGCACCAGCAGCCAAGATTTGGGGGAGGAGCAGTTCTTC
size: once
D: -
V: TRBV1
J: TRBJ2-1